The clone carrying this TCR beta chain was counted many times. Its antigen is still unknown. From the 5' RACE reads, TCRdb called clonotypes with MiXCR, one entry per CDR3 protein. The sample has about 320,000 distinct CDR3 sequences; around 4.3% are singletons. These data come from a study of T cells after yellow fever vaccination. Overall study context: Fractions of limited cellularity were prepared by means of SMART-Seq v4 Ultra Low Input. Study outcomes and limitations: Overall, a small share of clonotypes was seen in both CD4 and CD8 compartments. The secondary response showed a weaker magnitude and a faster peak, day 5 versus 15.

The V and J ends lost 0 bases and 7 bases, in that order; junction bases with no gene match: 5. Germline V gene sequence: CDR1 MNHNS, CDR2 SASEGT. The CDR3 is 16 residues long. V gene TRBV6-1 combines with J gene TRBJ1-5; 11 bases line up with TRBD1. This TCR was sampled from a man aged 18 to 29 who received the YFV17D yellow fever vaccine. The specimen comprised PBMCs, sampled 15 days after the yellow fever booster vaccination. The CDR3 DNA reads TGTGCCAGCAGTGAAGCGGAGGGGACAGGGGGACAGCCCCAGCATTTT. Protein sequence: CASSEAEGTGGQPQHF.